The 19 T cell receptor beta chains given below trace back to one sample, sequenced in a study of blood T cell repertoires in COVID-19 (TCRdb year 2020). The library was made by the immunoSEQ multiplex PCR assay. Held by TCRdb, this immuneACCESS table contains in-frame sequences only and omits some clones. Under half of the omission traces to an unresolved V gene where checked; the cause of the rest is unknown. Counted in this sample were roughly 100,000 clones; roughly 80% of them appeared once. The ten largest clones take up approximately 12% of the sample. Sequencing input: peripheral blood. Receptors originate from a human donor in a cohort sampled during active COVID-19.

This chain links TRBV5-1 with TRBJ1-1, with 10 bases matching TRBD1. CDR3 size: 16 residues. With 4 bases clipped from V and 7 bases from J, the junction kept 13 bases outside the gene matches. Germline V lookup: CDR1 SGHRS, CDR2 YFSETQ. Here the CDR3 DNA reads TGCGCCAGCAGCGACCGGGACAGGGGTTGGAGGTATGAAGCTTTCTTT. It codes for CASSDRDRGWRYEAFF. Filled out from reference TRBV5-1 and TRBJ1-1, the complete variable domain reads KAGVTQTPRYLIKTRGQQVTLSCSPISGHRSVSWYQQTPGQGLQFLFEYFSETQRNKGNFPGRFSGRQFSNSRSEMNVSTLELGDSALYLCASSDRDRGWRYEAFFGQGTRLTVV.

The V gene is TRBV7-9, the J gene TRBJ1-2, with TRBD1 as a possible D gene (5 bases). Trimming took off 3 bases at V and 0 bases at J, with 14 bases between the two ends. The CDR3 consists of 16 residues. Germline V gene sequence: CDR1 SEHNR, CDR2 FQNEAQ (reference sequence). CDR3 in amino acids: CASSFAGAGSNYGYTF. The CDR3 coding sequence is TGTGCCAGCAGCTTTGCTGGGGCAGGCTCTAACTATGGCTACACCTTC.

This chain connects TRBV27 to TRBJ2-3; TRBD1 aligns across 9 bases. The V gene end was trimmed by 6 bases and the J gene end by 6 bases; junction bases not matched to a gene: 4. Germline V gene lookup returns CDR1 MNHEY and CDR2 SMNVEV (reference sequence). There are 13 residues in the CDR3. As DNA, the CDR3 is TGTGCCAGCAGGGGACAGGGAAGGGATACGCAGTATTTT. Residues: CASRGQGRDTQYF.

The chain joins TRBV27 to TRBJ1-1, with D perhaps TRBD1 (6 bases). V lost 4 bases and J lost 6, with 15 bases in between. The germline CDR1 and CDR2 sequences are MNHEY and SMNVEV (reference sequence). The CDR3 is 14 residues long. The CDR3 protein is CASSSGTFVAEAFF. The CDR3 nucleotides are TGTGCCAGCAGTTCCGGGACATTTGTGGCTGAAGCTTTCTTT.

This clone was counted a single time. In nucleotides, the CDR3 is TGTGCCACCAGCAGAGGTGCGGGGGGAGAAGAGACCCAGTACTTC. Its translation is CATSRGAGGEETQYF. The rearrangement uses TRBV15 and TRBJ2-5; 8 nucleotides agree with TRBD2. From germline, CDR1 is LNHNV and CDR2 YYDKDF (reference sequence). V lost 1 base to trimming and J lost 3 bases; unmatched junction nucleotides: 4. The CDR3 runs to 15 residues.

The sample holds one count of this clone. The chain employs TRBV5-1 and TRBJ2-7, with 11 bases identical to TRBD1. V lost 4 bases to trimming and J lost 7 bases; unmatched junction nucleotides: 10. The CDR3 is 15 residues long. Per germline, CDR1 SGHRS and CDR2 YFSETQ. For the CDR3, the DNA is TGCGCCAGCAGCATAGGGGACAGGGGGTTGTCGGAGCAGTACTTC. It translates to CASSIGDRGLSEQYF.

The chain employs TRBV27 and TRBJ2-1; 12 bases map to TRBD2. V lost 3 bases, J lost 10 bases, and 7 bases stayed unmatched. The CDR3 has 15 amino acids. CDR1 is MNHEY and CDR2 is SMNVEV in the germline V gene (reference sequence). The CDR3 is CASSFVLAGGTEQFF. CDR3 DNA sequence: TGTGCCAGCAGTTTTGTACTAGCGGGGGGTACCGAGCAGTTCTTC.

The chain couples TRBV7-3 to TRBJ1-6; TRBD1 matches at 7 bases. J lost 9 bases, V lost 5 bases, and 7 bases had no gene match. Per germline, CDR1 SGHTA and CDR2 FQGTGA. CDR3 size: 14 residues. This chain's CDR3 is CASSQRQGSSPLHF. CDR3 sequence (DNA): TGTGCCAGCAGCCAGAGACAGGGCAGTTCACCCCTCCACTTT.

The genes are TRBV28 and TRBJ2-7, with a tentative D call TRBD1 (6 bases). CDR1 and CDR2 (germline): MDHEN, SYDVKM. V was trimmed by 3 bases and J by 3 bases, leaving 12 bases between them. CDR3 size: 14 residues. The CDR3 region has the DNA TGTGCCAGCAGTTTTCCGGACAGCTACTACGAGCAGTACTTC. It is translated as CASSFPDSYYEQYF.

This sequence joins TRBV6-5 and TRBJ2-5; 9 bases are a match to TRBD2. The CDR3 runs to 13 residues. Germline assignment: CDR1 MNHEY and CDR2 SVGAGI. J was trimmed by 5 bases and V by 7 bases; bases with no gene match: 5. The CDR3 here is CASKRGAGETQYF. The CDR3 region has the DNA TGTGCCAGCAAGCGGGGGGCAGGTGAGACCCAGTACTTC.

The rearrangement joins TRBV5-1 to TRBJ1-2, with TRBD1 identical over 7 bases. V lost 0 bases to trimming and J lost 6 bases; unmatched junction nucleotides: 5. CDR1 is SGHRS and CDR2 is YFSETQ in the germline V gene. This CDR3 comprises 14 residues. The CDR3, as DNA: TGCGCCAGCAGCTTGGAACAGGGGATGGATGGCTACACCTTC. Its protein product is CASSLEQGMDGYTF.

The rearrangement links TRBV27 to TRBJ2-3; D is unresolved. Germline CDR1 and CDR2: MNHEY and SMNVEV (reference sequence). V shed 1 base and J shed 2 bases, with 13 bases lying between them. CDR3 length: 16 amino acids. The CDR3 loop reads CASSLYQARSTDTQYF. As DNA, the CDR3 is TGTGCCAGCAGTTTATACCAGGCGCGCTCCACAGATACGCAGTATTTT.

Notes on this clone: Other DNA sequences in this sample translate to the same CDR3. This chain connects TRBV5-1 to TRBJ1-2; perhaps TRBD1 as D (5 bases). The CDR3 spans 14 residues. CDR1 and CDR2 from the germline V gene are SGHRS and YFSETQ. With 0 bases removed from V and 5 bases from J, the gap between germline ends came to 11 bases. The CDR3: CASSLGGGAYGYTF. CDR3 DNA sequence: TGCGCCAGCAGCTTGGGAGGAGGGGCTTATGGCTACACCTTC.

The chain combines TRBV27 with TRBJ2-6; the D gene is possibly TRBD1 (9 bases). The CDR3 runs 19 residues. V was trimmed by 4 bases and J by 4 bases, leaving 23 bases between them. CDR1 and CDR2 from the germline V gene are MNHEY and SMNVEV (reference sequence). CDR3 amino acids: CASSSRGGQGLGGANVLTF. CDR3 nucleotides: TGTGCCAGCAGTTCCCGGGGGGGACAGGGTCTGGGAGGGGCCAACGTCCTGACTTTC. The whole variable domain, remainder taken from reference TRBV27 and TRBJ2-6, is EAQVTQNPRYLITVTGKKLTVTCSQNMNHEYMSWYRQDPGLGLRQIYYSMNVEVTDKGDVPEGYKVSRKEKRNFPLILESPSPNQTSLYFCASSSRGGQGLGGANVLTFGAGSRLTVL.

This clone has a single count. This rearrangement joins TRBV5-1 to TRBJ2-2, with 9 bases that match TRBD2. CDR1 and CDR2 from the germline V gene are SGHRS and YFSETQ. The V gene end was trimmed by 4 bases and the J gene end by 1 base; junction bases not matched to a gene: 2. The CDR3 runs to 15 residues. CDR3 sequence reads: CASSPAGGNTGELFF. The CDR3 coding sequence is TGCGCCAGCAGCCCAGCGGGGGGGAACACCGGGGAGCTGTTTTTT. Full variable domain (remainder filled in from reference TRBV5-1 and TRBJ2-2): KAGVTQTPRYLIKTRGQQVTLSCSPISGHRSVSWYQQTPGQGLQFLFEYFSETQRNKGNFPGRFSGRQFSNSRSEMNVSTLELGDSALYLCASSPAGGNTGELFFGEGSRLTVL.

The chain has TRBV7-9 and TRBJ2-2; the D gene is possibly TRBD1 (5 bases). Germline V gene sequence: CDR1 SEHNR, CDR2 FQNEAQ (reference sequence). CDR3 length: 17 amino acids. Trimming took off 5 bases at V and 6 bases at J, with 22 bases between the two ends. The CDR3: CASSHLGWGEASGELFF. The CDR3 DNA reads as TGTGCCAGCAGCCACCTCGGGTGGGGCGAGGCGTCCGGGGAGCTGTTTTTT. Full variable domain (missing parts from reference TRBV7-9 and TRBJ2-2): DTGVSQNPRHKITKRGQNVTFRCDPISEHNRLYWYRQTLGQGPEFLTYFQNEAQLEKSRLLSDRFSAERPKGSFSTLEIQRTEQGDSAMYLCASSHLGWGEASGELFFGEGSRLTVL.

This rearrangement joins TRBV18 to TRBJ1-2, with D unclear. The CDR3 extends over 13 amino acids. The V end lost 2 bases, the J end lost 7 bases, and 11 bases lay between the germline ends. The germline V gene encodes CDR1 KGHSH and CDR2 LQKENI. CDR3 nucleotides: TGTGCCAGCTCACCAGAGGAACAAGTTGGCTACACCTTC. It specifies CASSPEEQVGYTF.

The V call is TRBV12-3 or TRBV12-4, the J call TRBJ1-5, with D unresolved. The CDR3 loop spans 12 amino acids. Trimming shortened V by 6 bases and J by 4 bases, and 7 bases separated the two germline ends. The CDR3 is CASREANQPQHF. The CDR3 nucleotides read TGTGCCAGCAGGGAGGCTAATCAGCCCCAGCATTTT.

This clone was observed a few times. The V and J genes are TRBV19 and TRBJ2-1; 8 bases fit TRBD1. Germline CDR1 LNHDA, CDR2 SQIVND (reference sequence). The ends lost 5 bases at V and 4 bases at J; junction bases unmatched: 7. The CDR3 totals 15 residues. CDR3 bases: TGTGCCAGTAGTTTAGCCGGGACAGGTTACAATGAGCAGTTCTTC. Its protein product is CASSLAGTGYNEQFF.